This is a list of T cell receptor beta chains from one sample in a study of OX40 agonist ivuxolimab in advanced cancers. The table came from immunoSEQ multiplex PCR; TCRdb's copy has only in-frame clones and leaves some out. The sample has 41,000 or so clones, around four fifths seen once. This sample comprised CD4+ or CD8+ T cells sorted from blood, obtained in a trial of the OX40 agonist ivuxolimab. Every receptor here comes from an adult with an advanced solid tumor such as melanoma, head and neck, liver or kidney cancer. CDR3s include the opening cysteine and the closing phenylalanine or tryptophan. Each record gives: clone size, V gene, D gene, J gene, CDR3 protein, CDR3 DNA. D genes are given only for firm matches. Only some rows state a clone size, as once, few, many or a class for expanded clones.

size: -
V: TRBV30
D: -
J: TRBJ2-1
CDR3: CAWSGLGALPQEQFF
DNA: TGTGCCTGGAGTGGTTTAGGGGCCCTGCCCCAAGAGCAGTTCTTC

size: -
V: TRBV18
D: -
J: TRBJ1-6
CDR3: CASSPPGTLVILHF
DNA: TGTGCCAGCTCACCCCCCGGGACCCTTGTAATCCTCCACTTT

size: -
V: TRBV7-2
D: TRBD2
J: TRBJ2-3
CDR3: CASSLAGIAGGVSTDTQYF
DNA: TGTGCCAGCAGCTTAGCCGGGATAGCGGGAGGCGTTAGCACAGATACGCAGTATTTT

size: -
V: TRBV7-9
D: -
J: TRBJ2-5
CDR3: CASSLGASQETQYF
DNA: TGTGCCAGCAGCTTAGGAGCCAGCCAAGAGACCCAGTACTTC

size: -
V: TRBV15
D: -
J: TRBJ1-4
CDR3: CATSRELEGKVELFF
DNA: TGTGCCACCAGCAGAGAATTGGAGGGGAAGGTCGAACTGTTTTTT

size: -
V: TRBV14
D: -
J: TRBJ2-7
CDR3: CASSQWRGGVEQYF
DNA: TGTGCCAGCAGCCAATGGAGAGGGGGAGTCGAGCAGTACTTC

size: -
V: TRBV19
D: TRBD2
J: TRBJ2-1
CDR3: CASTGLAGVGEQFF
DNA: TGTGCCAGTACAGGACTAGCGGGAGTAGGGGAGCAGTTCTTC

size: -
V: TRBV7-2
D: TRBD2
J: TRBJ2-5
CDR3: CASSQPLAGVETRYF
DNA: TGTGCCAGCAGCCAACCCCTAGCGGGAGTAGAGACCCGGTACTTC

size: -
V: TRBV11-2
D: -
J: TRBJ2-5
CDR3: CATSSEKETQYF
DNA: TGTGCCACCTCGTCGGAAAAAGAGACCCAGTACTTC

size: -
V: TRBV27
D: -
J: TRBJ1-1
CDR3: CASSFNGGDTEAFF
DNA: TGTGCCAGCAGTTTCAATGGGGGGGACACTGAAGCTTTCTTT

size: -
V: TRBV11-3
D: -
J: TRBJ2-5
CDR3: CASSLGRRLETQYF
DNA: TGTGCCAGCAGCTTAGGACGACGGCTGGAGACCCAGTACTTC

size: -
V: TRBV7-2
D: -
J: TRBJ2-3
CDR3: CASSLWADTQYF
DNA: TGTGCCAGCAGCTTATGGGCAGATACGCAGTATTTT

size: -
V: TRBV7-2
D: TRBD2
J: TRBJ2-7
CDR3: CASSPLAGGPEQYF
DNA: TGTGCCAGCAGCCCACTAGCGGGAGGGCCGGAGCAGTACTTC

size: -
V: TRBV11-3
D: -
J: TRBJ1-1
CDR3: CASRQGTEAFF
DNA: TGTGCCAGCAGACAGGGTACTGAAGCTTTCTTT

size: -
V: TRBV5-5
D: TRBD2
J: TRBJ2-1
CDR3: CASSALAGGIHEQFF
DNA: TGTGCCAGCAGCGCCCTAGCGGGAGGGATCCATGAGCAGTTCTTC

size: medium-sized
V: TRBV11-2
D: -
J: TRBJ1-2
CDR3: CASSLVAYGYTF
DNA: TGTGCCAGCAGCTTAGTGGCGTATGGCTACACCTTC

size: once
V: TRBV5-4
D: TRBD2
J: TRBJ2-7
CDR3: CASTLGPRREQNEQYF
DNA: TGTGCCAGCACCCTCGGACCCAGGCGGGAGCAAAACGAGCAGTACTTC

size: -
V: TRBV7-2
D: TRBD1
J: TRBJ1-5
CDR3: CASSLRQGGNQPQHF
DNA: TGTGCCAGCAGCTTGAGGCAGGGGGGCAATCAGCCCCAGCATTTT

size: -
V: TRBV10-3
D: -
J: TRBJ2-5
CDR3: CAISNEPIEETQYF
DNA: TGTGCCATCTCTAATGAACCGATTGAGGAGACCCAGTACTTC

size: -
V: TRBV30
D: TRBD2
J: TRBJ2-7
CDR3: CAWSPLAGVSYEQYF
DNA: TGTGCCTGGAGCCCACTAGCGGGAGTATCCTACGAGCAGTACTTC

size: -
V: TRBV19
D: -
J: TRBJ1-4
CDR3: CASSPQSGRGEKLFF
DNA: TGTGCCAGTAGCCCACAATCGGGGCGAGGTGAAAAACTGTTTTTT

size: -
V: TRBV10-3
D: TRBD2
J: TRBJ2-5
CDR3: CAISRTSGLGQETQYF
DNA: TGTGCCATCAGTCGGACTAGCGGGTTGGGGCAAGAGACCCAGTACTTC

size: -
V: TRBV2
D: TRBD1
J: TRBJ1-1
CDR3: CASNTGEDTEAFF
DNA: TGTGCCAGCAATACAGGGGAGGACACTGAAGCTTTCTTT

size: -
V: TRBV11-3
D: -
J: TRBJ2-2
CDR3: CASSSEGWGPGELFF
DNA: TGTGCCAGCAGCTCCGAGGGGTGGGGGCCCGGGGAGCTGTTTTTT

size: few
V: TRBV4-2
D: -
J: TRBJ1-1
CDR3: CASSHRGAEAFF
DNA: TGTGCCAGCAGCCATCGGGGGGCTGAAGCTTTCTTT

size: -
V: TRBV7-8
D: TRBD2
J: TRBJ2-1
CDR3: CASSPRTSGRGDEQFF
DNA: TGTGCCAGCAGCCCACGGACTAGCGGGAGGGGGGATGAGCAGTTCTTC

size: -
V: TRBV10-3
D: TRBD1
J: TRBJ2-6
CDR3: CAISWIDRDREGTGANVLTF
DNA: TGTGCCATCAGTTGGATTGACCGGGACAGGGAGGGAACTGGGGCCAACGTCCTGACTTTC

size: -
V: TRBV9
D: TRBD2
J: TRBJ2-5
CDR3: CASSGGALAGGRQETQYF
DNA: TGTGCCAGCAGCGGGGGCGCACTAGCGGGAGGAAGACAAGAGACCCAGTACTTC

size: -
V: TRBV7-2
D: TRBD1
J: TRBJ1-2
CDR3: CASSYQRQGGYTF
DNA: TGTGCCAGCAGCTACCAACGACAGGGTGGCTACACCTTC

size: -
V: TRBV5-6
D: TRBD1
J: TRBJ1-5
CDR3: CASSLTGGEQPQHF
DNA: TGTGCCAGCAGTTTGACAGGGGGCGAGCAGCCCCAGCATTTT

size: -
V: TRBV7-9
D: TRBD1
J: TRBJ1-5
CDR3: CASSLGGGQPNQPQHF
DNA: TGTGCCAGCAGCTTAGGGGGGGGACAGCCAAATCAGCCCCAGCATTTT

size: -
V: TRBV5-1
D: TRBD2
J: TRBJ2-1
CDR3: CASSLGTGGSGRNEQFF
DNA: TGCGCCAGCAGCTTGGGGACGGGGGGTTCGGGTCGGAATGAGCAGTTCTTC

size: -
V: TRBV11-2
D: TRBD2
J: TRBJ2-1
CDR3: CASSPPGLAANEQFF
DNA: TGTGCCAGCAGCCCCCCGGGACTAGCGGCCAATGAGCAGTTCTTC

size: -
V: TRBV4-2
D: -
J: TRBJ1-5
CDR3: CASSQNRATRSNQPQHF
DNA: TGTGCCAGCAGCCAGAATCGGGCGACACGGAGCAATCAGCCCCAGCATTTT

size: -
V: TRBV6-5
D: TRBD1
J: TRBJ1-2
CDR3: CASSYRTGYGYTF
DNA: TGTGCCAGCAGTTACCGGACAGGCTATGGCTACACCTTC

size: -
V: TRBV5-6
D: TRBD1
J: TRBJ1-2
CDR3: CASRPRDRPRDGYTF
DNA: TGTGCCAGCCGCCCCAGGGACAGGCCTAGGGATGGCTACACCTTC

size: -
V: TRBV11-3
D: -
J: TRBJ2-5
CDR3: CASSRQETQYF
DNA: TGTGCCAGCAGTCGACAAGAGACCCAGTACTTC

size: -
V: TRBV19
D: TRBD2
J: TRBJ2-7
CDR3: CASSPGLAGQRPYEQYF
DNA: TGTGCCAGTAGCCCTGGACTAGCGGGACAGAGGCCCTACGAGCAGTACTTC

size: -
V: TRBV11-3
D: -
J: TRBJ1-2
CDR3: CASSPGWGASGYTF
DNA: TGTGCCAGCAGCCCAGGGTGGGGGGCTAGCGGCTACACCTTC

size: -
V: TRBV5-6
D: TRBD2
J: TRBJ2-3
CDR3: CASRYRTSGVLDTQYF
DNA: TGTGCCAGCAGATACCGGACTAGCGGGGTTCTAGATACGCAGTATTTT

size: once
V: TRBV28
D: TRBD1
J: TRBJ1-1
CDR3: CASSQQFIPPGQSTIEAFF
DNA: TGTGCCAGCAGCCAGCAGTTTATCCCCCCGGGACAGAGCACTATTGAAGCTTTCTTT

size: -
V: TRBV6-1
D: TRBD1
J: TRBJ2-7
CDR3: CASSQRQGSYEQYF
DNA: TGTGCCAGCAGTCAACGACAGGGGAGCTACGAGCAGTACTTC

size: -
V: TRBV28
D: -
J: TRBJ1-1
CDR3: CASSSGSALNTEAFF
DNA: TGTGCCAGCAGTTCCGGGAGCGCGTTGAACACTGAAGCTTTCTTT

size: -
V: TRBV10-2
D: -
J: TRBJ2-7
CDR3: CASSEMNDEQYF
DNA: TGCGCCAGCAGTGAAATGAATGACGAGCAGTACTTC

size: -
V: TRBV7-3
D: -
J: TRBJ1-6
CDR3: CASSFAGANSPLHF
DNA: TGTGCCAGCAGCTTTGCAGGGGCCAATTCACCCCTCCACTTT

size: -
V: TRBV11-3
D: -
J: TRBJ1-2
CDR3: CASSQGNYGYTF
DNA: TGTGCCAGCAGCCAGGGGAACTATGGCTACACCTTC

size: -
V: TRBV19
D: TRBD2
J: TRBJ2-2
CDR3: CASRLTSGRGRVSVGELFF
DNA: TGTGCCAGTAGGCTTACTAGCGGGAGAGGAAGAGTGAGTGTCGGGGAGCTGTTTTTT

size: -
V: TRBV19
D: TRBD1
J: TRBJ2-7
CDR3: CASQKTGTNEQYF
DNA: TGTGCCAGTCAGAAGACAGGGACCAACGAGCAGTACTTC

size: -
V: TRBV5-4
D: TRBD1
J: TRBJ1-1
CDR3: CASRHISRQGVDAFF
DNA: TGTGCCAGCAGACATATTAGCCGACAGGGGGTCGACGCTTTCTTT

size: few
V: TRBV6-1
D: TRBD1
J: TRBJ2-7
CDR3: CASSEANRGTSSYEQYF
DNA: TGTGCCAGCAGTGAAGCTAACAGGGGTACAAGCTCCTACGAGCAGTACTTC

size: -
V: TRBV10-3
D: TRBD2
J: TRBJ2-1
CDR3: CAISEGGRLTYNEQFF
DNA: TGTGCCATCAGTGAGGGCGGGAGACTGACCTACAATGAGCAGTTCTTC

size: -
V: TRBV4-1
D: TRBD2
J: TRBJ2-1
CDR3: CASSQEGTSWFRNEQFF
DNA: TGCGCCAGCAGCCAAGAAGGGACTAGCTGGTTTCGGAATGAGCAGTTCTTC

size: -
V: TRBV7-3
D: -
J: TRBJ2-2
CDR3: CASSLQGAGLPNTGELFF
DNA: TGTGCCAGCAGCTTACAAGGGGCAGGCCTACCGAACACCGGGGAGCTGTTTTTT

size: -
V: TRBV6-1
D: TRBD2
J: TRBJ2-5
CDR3: CASKTGESGMETQYF
DNA: TGTGCCAGCAAAACGGGAGAAAGCGGGATGGAGACCCAGTACTTC